This TCR beta chain was found in a study of shared clonotypes between healthy human individuals. Germline V gene data show CDR1 as LNHDA and CDR2 as SQIVND (reference sequence). Trimming took 6 bases from V and 4 from J; bases not matched to a gene: 6. The CDR3 loop spans 15 amino acids. Produced via immunoSEQ multiplex PCR; TCRdb's table is partial and in-frame only. The sample holds under 650,000 clones, almost 97% seen once. The specimen sequenced was naive CD4+ T cells sorted from blood. Subset defined: CD45RA+ positively selected. This TCR derives from a woman aged 25 to 45 in good health. The chain has TRBV19 and TRBJ2-5; 12 bases are a match to TRBD2. Here the CDR3 DNA reads TGTGCCAGTAGCCTAGGACTAGCGGGGATAGAGACCCAGTACTTC. Translating it yields CASSLGLAGIETQYF.